Each of the 26 T cell receptor beta chains below was sequenced from the same sample in a study of T cells in Graves' hyperthyroidism and ophthalmopathy. RNA transcripts gave rise to amplified TCR beta CDR3 regions. During a first-round RT-PCR of the TCR CDR3, the HTBI primer set was used. TCRdb independently ran MiXCR on the multiplex PCR reads; one entry per CDR3 protein. The data contain 300,000 to 350,000 distinct CDR3 sequences, about a sixth of them singletons. Sequenced sample: blood. Receptors originate from a woman between 40 and 55 years old with Graves' ophthalmopathy.

This clonotype was detected ten times or more. CDR3 DNA sequence: TGTGCCAGCAGTTTGATCGAGCAGCCCCAGCATTTT. It translates to CASSLIEQPQHF. V is TRBV28 and J is TRBJ1-5; D not resolved. V dropped 3 bases and J dropped 7 bases, with 7 bases sitting between them. CDR3 length equals 12 residues. Germline V lookup: CDR1 MDHEN, CDR2 SYDVKM.

The chain uses TRBV28 and TRBJ1-3, with unresolved D. Germline CDR1 is MDHEN and CDR2 is SYDVKM. The CDR3 is 13 residues long. V gave up 6 bases and J gave up 0 bases, with 6 bases separating them. In nucleotides, the CDR3 is TGTGCCAGCAGGGTTTTCTCTGGAAACACCATATATTTT. As protein: CASRVFSGNTIYF. The full variable domain, rest sourced from reference TRBV28 and TRBJ1-3, is DVKVTQSSRYLVKRTGEKVFLECVQDMDHENMFWYRQDPGLGLRLIYFSYDVKMKEKGDIPEGYSVSREKKERFSLILESASTNQTSMYLCASRVFSGNTIYFGEGSWLTVV.

This clonotype was observed a few times. The chain recombines TRBV2 with TRBJ1-2; D unclear. Trimming took off 4 bases at V and 4 bases at J, with 10 bases between the two ends. CDR1 and CDR2 from the germline V gene are SNHLY and FYNNEI. The CDR3 spans 13 residues. CDR3 DNA: TGTGCCAGCAGTGTTGCGGGTGGCTATGGCTACACCTTC. Protein sequence: CASSVAGGYGYTF.

This clonotype was counted many times. This chain joins TRBV6-5 and TRBJ1-3; D is ambiguous. Germline-derived CDR1 and CDR2 are MNHEY and SVGAGI. V shed 8 bases and J shed 0 bases, with 8 bases lying between them. This CDR3 region has 13 residues. The CDR3 reads CASLGFSGNTIYF. CDR3 in DNA: TGTGCCAGCCTCGGATTCTCTGGAAACACCATATATTTT.

This clonotype has at least ten counts. The chain employs TRBV10-3 and TRBJ1-3; TRBD1 agrees at 9 bases. The CDR3 loop spans 14 amino acids. V dropped 5 bases and J dropped 4; count of bases not matched to a gene: 3. Looked up from germline, CDR1 is ENHRY and CDR2 is SYGVKD. In nucleotides, the CDR3 is TGTGCCATCAGTACCGGGACAGGGGGAAACACCATATATTTT. Amino acid sequence: CAISTGTGGNTIYF.

In its sample, this clonotype was seen many times. The genes are TRBV6-5 and TRBJ2-5, with D perhaps TRBD2 (5 bases). This CDR3 is 15 amino acids long. CDR1 is MNHEY, CDR2 SVGAGI, per germline. V lost 6 bases to trimming and J lost 4 bases, with 18 bases between them. The CDR3 loop is CASSTTWRVAETQYF. CDR3 nucleotides: TGTGCCAGCAGCACCACCTGGCGGGTGGCAGAGACCCAGTACTTC.

This clonotype has at least ten counts. The chain joins TRBV7-9 to TRBJ1-1, with unresolved D. CDR3 length: 14 residues. The germline V and J ends were trimmed by 7 bases and 0 bases, with 12 bases remaining between them. Germline loops: CDR1 SEHNR, CDR2 FQNEAQ (reference sequence). CDR3 sequence: CASTFGPMNTEAFF. The DNA for the CDR3 is TGTGCCAGCACCTTCGGCCCCATGAACACTGAAGCTTTCTTT. Full variable domain (outside the CDR3, taken from reference TRBV7-9 and TRBJ1-1): DTGVSQNPRHKITKRGQNVTFRCDPISEHNRLYWYRQTLGQGPEFLTYFQNEAQLEKSRLLSDRFSAERPKGSFSTLEIQRTEQGDSAMYLCASTFGPMNTEAFFGQGTRLTVV.

This clonotype was observed a few times. The CDR3, as DNA: TGTGCCAGCACCACGTGGAGCGATGAGACCCAGCATTTT. Amino acid sequence: CASTTWSDETQHF. J is TRBJ1-5 and V is TRBV6-1; no definite D call. This CDR3 is built from 13 residues. V lost 7 bases and J lost 11, with 18 bases in between. The germline V gene encodes CDR1 MNHNS and CDR2 SASEGT.

Many counts were recorded for this clonotype. The chain combines TRBV20-1 with TRBJ2-7, with 11 bases that match TRBD2. Germline CDR1 and CDR2: DFQATT and SNEGSKA (reference sequence). J gave up 2 bases and V 8 bases, and 2 bases lay outside the gene matches. The CDR3 runs to 12 residues. The CDR3 region has the DNA TGCAGTCAACTAGCGGGGGCCTACGAGCAGTACTTC. It is translated as CSQLAGAYEQYF.

The gene calls are TRBV28 and TRBJ2-7; 10 nucleotides line up with TRBD1. Germline V gene data show CDR1 as MDHEN and CDR2 as SYDVKM. With V trimmed by 7 bases and J by 3 bases, 9 bases remained unmatched. CDR3 length equals 15 residues. For the CDR3, the DNA is TGTGCCAGCACCAGGGACAGGGGCGCATTCTACGAGCAGTACTTC. It yields the protein CASTRDRGAFYEQYF. The whole variable domain, remainder taken from reference TRBV28 and TRBJ2-7, is DVKVTQSSRYLVKRTGEKVFLECVQDMDHENMFWYRQDPGLGLRLIYFSYDVKMKEKGDIPEGYSVSREKKERFSLILESASTNQTSMYLCASTRDRGAFYEQYFGPGTRLTVT.

This clonotype has at least ten counts. The chain uses TRBV11-2 and TRBJ2-5; 7 bases are shared with TRBD1. CDR1 and CDR2 from the germline V gene are SGHAT and FQNNGV. Trimming at V came to 3 bases and at J to 5 bases, leaving 12 bases not matched to a gene. CDR3 length: 16 amino acids. The CDR3 DNA reads TGTGCCAGCAGCTTGAGGCAACGACAGGGAAGGGAGACCCAGTACTTC. Translating it yields CASSLRQRQGRETQYF. Full variable domain (remainder filled in from reference TRBV11-2 and TRBJ2-5): EAGVAQSPRYKIIEKRQSVAFWCNPISGHATLYWYQQILGQGPKLLIQFQNNGVVDDSQLPKDRFSAERLKGVDSTLKIQPAKLEDSAVYLCASSLRQRQGRETQYFGPGTRLLVL.

V gene TRBV9 combines with J gene TRBJ2-7, with D tentatively TRBD1 (5 bases). V lost 0 bases, J lost 5 bases, and 18 bases lay in between. The length of the CDR3 is 16 residues. Germline-derived CDR1 and CDR2 are SGDLS and YYNGEE. The CDR3 DNA sequence: TGTGCCAGCAGCGTAGGAATCGCCTTTCAGGGCCACGAGCAGTACTTC. It codes for CASSVGIAFQGHEQYF.

The V call is TRBV6-2 or TRBV6-3, the J call TRBJ2-7; no firm D call. V shed 6 bases and J shed 6 bases, with 18 bases lying between them. The length of the CDR3 is 14 residues. CDR1 is MNHEY and CDR2 is SVGEGT in the germline V gene. CDR3: CASRPPGPGIEQYF. The CDR3 region has the DNA TGTGCCAGCAGGCCCCCCGGGCCAGGCATCGAGCAGTACTTC.

This clonotype was recorded at least ten times. A single base separates this from a much larger clone, so it may be a read error. This rearrangement joins TRBV6-2 or TRBV6-3 to TRBJ1-1; tentative D call: TRBD1 (5 bases). CDR3 size: 18 residues. Germline V gene data show CDR1 as MNHEY and CDR2 as SVGEGT. The CDR3 sequence is CASRPPSRGAALNTEASF. CDR3 DNA: TGTGCCAGCAGGCCCCCGTCACGAGGGGCCGCCTTGAACACTGAAGCTTCCTTT.

The sample holds many counts of this clonotype. The CDR3 DNA is TGTGCCAGCAGCTTAGCACAGGGGAATGGCTACACCTTC. Protein product: CASSLAQGNGYTF. The genes are TRBV11-2 and TRBJ1-2; 7 nucleotides align to TRBD1. The CDR3 runs to 13 residues. J lost 6 bases, V lost 1 base, and 2 bases had no gene match. Germline CDR1 and CDR2: SGHAT and FQNNGV.

This clonotype showed up many times. The chain employs TRBV5-6 and TRBJ1-1, with TRBD1 identical over 7 bases. With 3 bases clipped from V and 10 bases from J, the junction kept 6 bases outside the gene matches. CDR3 size: 12 residues. Germline V CDR1 and CDR2: SGHDT, YYEEEE. CDR3 bases: TGTGCCAGCAGCTCCAGGACAGGTCCAGCTTTCTTT. This sequence encodes CASSSRTGPAFF.

V is TRBV6-1 and J is TRBJ1-2; D is unclear. Trimming cost V 6 bases and J 0 bases, with 20 bases left between them. The germline CDR1 and CDR2 sequences are MNHNS and SASEGT. The CDR3 sequence is 17 residues long. CDR3 nucleotide sequence: TGTGCCAGCAGCACTATGTACGGGATCCAAGCTAACTATGGCTACACCTTC. It codes for CASSTMYGIQANYGYTF.

This clonotype came up many times. The chain's CDR3 is CAIRTGTGLEETQYF. The DNA of the CDR3 is TGTGCCATCAGAACCGGGACAGGGTTAGAGGAGACCCAGTACTTC. The rearrangement uses TRBV10-3 and TRBJ2-5; 9 nucleotides align to TRBD1. Losses at the gene ends were 6 bases for V and 5 bases for J; bases not matched to a gene: 10. CDR1 and CDR2 from the germline V gene are ENHRY and SYGVKD. The CDR3 is made up of 15 amino acids.

This clonotype was seen more than once but under ten times. V is TRBV29-1 and J is TRBJ2-2; the match to TRBD2 covers 15 bases. Germline assignment: CDR1 SQVTM and CDR2 ANQGSEA. The length of the CDR3 is 16 residues. V lost 6 bases and J lost 5; bases outside the gene matches: 7. This chain's CDR3 is CSVKGLAGGDTGELFF. CDR3 nucleotide sequence: TGCAGCGTCAAGGGACTAGCGGGAGGTGATACCGGGGAGCTGTTTTTT.

The table lists this clonotype with many counts. The rearrangement uses TRBV28 and TRBJ1-1; D gene ambiguous. This CDR3 has 14 amino acids. The germline V gene has CDR1 MDHEN and CDR2 SYDVKM. V was cut by 7 bases and J by 0 bases, with 12 bases left in between. The CDR3 DNA reads as TGTGCCAGCAATCTTGGGGAATTGAACACTGAAGCTTTCTTT. Residues: CASNLGELNTEAFF.

For this clonotype: The CDR3 does not end in the conserved phenylalanine or tryptophan, so this is likely a read error. V usage is TRBV5-1 and J usage is TRBJ2-7; D possibly corresponds to TRBD1 (6 bases). Trimming left V 0 bases short and J 2 bases short, with 12 bases between. Per the germline V gene, CDR1 is SGHRS and CDR2 is YFSETQ. The CDR3 has 15 residues. The CDR3 coding sequence is TGCGCCAGCAGCTTGGCCCCACAGGGCGCCTACGAGCAGTACTCC. This encodes CASSLAPQGAYEQYS.

The chain uses TRBV28 and TRBJ2-7; D might be TRBD1 (7 bases). The CDR3 covers 16 residues. The V gene's germline CDR1 is MDHEN and CDR2 SYDVKM. V dropped 0 bases and J dropped 0 bases, with 12 bases sitting between them. CDR3 bases: TGTGCCAGCAGTTTATGGTCAGGGGGGATCTCCTACGAGCAGTACTTC. Protein: CASSLWSGGISYEQYF. Variable domain in full (rest from reference TRBV28 and TRBJ2-7): DVKVTQSSRYLVKRTGEKVFLECVQDMDHENMFWYRQDPGLGLRLIYFSYDVKMKEKGDIPEGYSVSREKKERFSLILESASTNQTSMYLCASSLWSGGISYEQYFGPGTRLTVT.

As concerns this clonotype: This may arise from a read error, as a much more abundant clone is one base away. This rearrangement joins TRBV7-2 to TRBJ2-7; D possibly corresponds to TRBD2 (6 bases). The CDR3 runs to 14 residues. Trimming left V 2 bases short and J 0 bases short, with 8 bases between. Germline CDR1 reads SGHTA; CDR2 reads FQGNSA. The CDR3, as DNA: TGTGCCAGCAGCTTACTAGCGCACTCCTACGAGCAGTACTTC. It specifies CASSLLAHSYEQYF.

This clonotype was found many times. The rearrangement joins TRBV6-1 to TRBJ2-7; no clear D. The V and J ends lost 1 base and 2 bases respectively, with 6 bases between them. The CDR3 is 13 residues long. CDR1 and CDR2 from the germline V gene are MNHNS and SASEGT. This CDR3 is CASSEVGAYEQYF. As DNA, the CDR3 is TGTGCCAGCAGTGAAGTTGGGGCCTACGAGCAGTACTTC.

V is TRBV6-7 and J is TRBJ2-2; 10 bases line up with TRBD2. TRBV6-7 is labeled an ORF, and its function is uncertain. The trim removed 5 bases at V and 5 bases at J, leaving 8 bases unmatched. The CDR3 loop spans 16 amino acids. This CDR3 reads CASSLRLAGPTGELFF. The CDR3 DNA is TGTGCCAGCAGTCTGCGACTAGCGGGTCCGACCGGGGAGCTGTTTTTT.

This clonotype was seen repeatedly, ten times or more. This chain uses TRBV12-3 or TRBV12-4 with TRBJ1-1, with TRBD1 matching over 11 bases. After removal of 0 bases from V and 9 bases from J, the junction contained 9 bases not matched to a gene. The CDR3 contains 16 residues. As DNA, the CDR3 is TGTGCCAGCAGTTTAGCGTCGGGCAGGACAGGGGGCAAAGCTTTCTTT. This codes for CASSLASGRTGGKAFF.